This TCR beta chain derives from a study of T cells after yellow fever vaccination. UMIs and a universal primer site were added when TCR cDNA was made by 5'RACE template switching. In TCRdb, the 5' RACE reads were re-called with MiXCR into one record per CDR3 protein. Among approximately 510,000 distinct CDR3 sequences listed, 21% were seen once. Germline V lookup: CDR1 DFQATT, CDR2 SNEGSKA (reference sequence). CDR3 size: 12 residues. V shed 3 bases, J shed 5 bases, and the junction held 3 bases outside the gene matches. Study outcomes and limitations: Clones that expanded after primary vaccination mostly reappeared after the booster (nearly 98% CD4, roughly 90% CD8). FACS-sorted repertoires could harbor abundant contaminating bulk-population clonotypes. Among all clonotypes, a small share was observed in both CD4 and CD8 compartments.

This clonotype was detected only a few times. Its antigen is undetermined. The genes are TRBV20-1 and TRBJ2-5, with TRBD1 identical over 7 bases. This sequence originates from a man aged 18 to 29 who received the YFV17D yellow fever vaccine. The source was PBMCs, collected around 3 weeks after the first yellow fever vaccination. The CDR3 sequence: CSASRGMETQYF. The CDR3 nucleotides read TGCAGTGCTAGCAGGGGGATGGAGACCCAGTACTTC.